Shown below are 26 T cell receptor beta chains from a single sample sequenced in a study of Graves' ophthalmopathy and Graves' hyperthyroidism. RNA transcripts were the source from which TCR beta CDR3 regions were amplified. RT-PCR with HTBI primers came first, then second-round multiplex PCR. MiXCR, applied by TCRdb to the multiplex PCR reads, yields one record per CDR3 protein. The repertoire has 600,000 to 700,000 distinct CDR3 sequences, 35% to 45% of them found once; the top ten carry more than 2.5%. Sequenced input: peripheral blood. All receptors come from an adult man with Graves' ophthalmopathy.

This clonotype was found many times. The chain uses TRBV20-1 and TRBJ1-2; tentative D call: TRBD1 (5 bases). Trimming shortened V by 1 base and J by 2 bases, and 5 bases separated the two germline ends. CDR3 length: 12 amino acids. CDR1 DFQATT and CDR2 SNEGSKA come from the germline V gene (reference sequence). The CDR3 DNA follows: TGCAGTGCTAGAGCAGGGAACTATGGCTACACCTTC. This sequence encodes CSARAGNYGYTF.

Many counts were recorded for this clonotype. The chain is built from TRBV7-8 and TRBJ1-5; weak D call: TRBD1 (5 bases). Germline V CDR1 and CDR2: SGHVS, FQNEAQ. CDR3 length: 14 amino acids. The V and J ends lost 5 bases and 7 bases respectively, with 15 bases between them. CDR3 DNA: TGTGCCAGCAGCCCCACGGGGGGATTCCAGCCCCAGCATTTT. This codes for CASSPTGGFQPQHF.

The V call is TRBV2, the J call TRBJ2-7, with D possibly matching TRBD2 (6 bases). In germline, CDR1 is SNHLY, CDR2 FYNNEI. The CDR3 covers 13 residues. V was trimmed by 8 bases and J by 3 bases, leaving 14 bases between them. CDR3 sequence: CASLRDGSYEQYF. CDR3 sequence (DNA): TGTGCCAGCCTCCGGGACGGGAGCTACGAGCAGTACTTC.

The chain combines TRBV29-1 with TRBJ2-5; TRBD1 aligns across 9 bases. Germline loops: CDR1 SQVTM, CDR2 ANQGSEA. V dropped 4 bases and J dropped 2; count of bases not matched to a gene: 2. The CDR3 has 13 amino acids. CDR3 amino acids: CSVGDREQETQYF. The DNA for the CDR3 is TGCAGCGTTGGGGACAGGGAACAAGAGACCCAGTACTTC.

DNA of the CDR3: TGTGCCAGCAGTGAGAGACTAGCGGGAGGAAGCAATCAGCCCCAGCATTTT. This sequence encodes CASSERLAGGSNQPQHF. The chain combines TRBV25-1 with TRBJ1-5, with D hard to call. Germline CDR1 and CDR2: MGHDK and SYGVNS. V lost 3 bases to trimming and J lost 1 base, with 16 bases between them. The CDR3 runs to 17 residues.

This clonotype was counted only a few times. The rearrangement uses TRBV10-3 and TRBJ2-7, with D hard to call. Germline CDR1 and CDR2: ENHRY and SYGVKD. V lost 10 bases and J 0 bases, leaving 13 bases between the germline ends. The CDR3 covers 13 residues. The CDR3 loop is CASTSRNSYEQYF. Written as DNA, the CDR3 is TGTGCCAGCACCTCGAGGAACTCCTACGAGCAGTACTTC.

The chain employs TRBV25-1 and TRBJ1-2, with 9 bases identical to TRBD1. This CDR3 region has 14 residues. Germline V gives CDR1 MGHDK, CDR2 SYGVNS. V was pared by 4 bases and J by 4 bases, with 4 bases of the junction left unmatched. The chain's CDR3 is CASSGEGQGYGYTF. For the CDR3, the DNA is TGTGCCAGCAGTGGGGAGGGACAGGGCTATGGCTACACCTTC.

This clonotype was seen a few times. This chain connects TRBV19 to TRBJ1-1, with D possibly being TRBD1 (6 bases). V was cut by 6 bases and J by 0 bases, with 14 bases left in between. CDR3 length: 15 residues. Germline CDR1 LNHDA, CDR2 SQIVND (reference sequence). The CDR3 DNA reads as TGTGCCAGTAGCAGGGGAAGGGTTTTGAACACTGAAGCTTTCTTT. Its protein product is CASSRGRVLNTEAFF.

This clonotype was observed many times. DNA of the CDR3: TGTGCCAGCAGCCCCGTGGGACAGGCTGTGCGGGGCGAGACCCAGTACTTC. It is translated as CASSPVGQAVRGETQYF. The chain carries TRBV7-2 and TRBJ2-5, with TRBD1 identical over 8 bases. The CDR3 is 17 residues long. J gave up 5 bases and V 5 bases, and 16 bases lay outside the gene matches. The germline V gene encodes CDR1 SGHTA and CDR2 FQGNSA.

This clonotype came up many times. The V and J genes are TRBV15 and TRBJ1-5; 8 positions agree with TRBD1. This CDR3 is 15 amino acids long. V was pared by 2 bases and J by 4 bases, with 4 bases of the junction left unmatched. Germline assignment: CDR1 LNHNV and CDR2 YYDKDF (reference sequence). CDR3 coding DNA: TGTGCCACCAGCAGACAGGGGGCGAGGAATCAGCCCCAGCATTTT. Translated: CATSRQGARNQPQHF.

The rearrangement links TRBV29-1 to TRBJ1-2; 8 bases fit TRBD1. Per germline, CDR1 SQVTM and CDR2 ANQGSEA. Trimming at V came to 4 bases and at J to 6 bases, leaving 7 bases not matched to a gene. The CDR3 totals 13 residues. CDR3 sequence: CSVVTGGGDGYTF. In DNA, the CDR3 is TGCAGCGTTGTTACAGGGGGAGGTGATGGCTACACCTTC.

This clonotype was seen at least ten times. This chain links TRBV19 with TRBJ1-4, with D hard to call. CDR1 LNHDA and CDR2 SQIVND come from the germline V gene (reference sequence). Trimming removed 6 bases at V and 7 bases at J, with 18 bases between. This CDR3 is 15 amino acids long. The CDR3 DNA sequence: TGTGCCAGTAGCCCAAACGGCGGGGATAGTGAAAAACTGTTTTTT. Protein product: CASSPNGGDSEKLFF.

On this clonotype: The junction departs from germline at one end; a sequencing error may be responsible. This chain joins TRBV10-3 and TRBJ2-7, with TRBD2 identical over 11 bases. The germline gives CDR1 ENHRY, CDR2 SYGVKD. This CDR3 is built from 15 residues. CDR3 amino acids: CASSRLAGSSYEQCF. Written as DNA, the CDR3 is TGTGCCAGCAGCCGACTAGCGGGGAGCTCCTACGAGCAGTGCTTC.

The chain combines TRBV7-9 with TRBJ2-2; D call uncertain. This CDR3 is 13 amino acids long. V lost 3 bases and J lost 5, with 7 bases in between. Germline V lookup: CDR1 SEHNR, CDR2 FQNEAQ (reference sequence). In nucleotides, the CDR3 is TGTGCCAGCAGCTTTTTCTCGACCGGGGAGCTGTTTTTT. Amino acid sequence: CASSFFSTGELFF.

Notes on this clonotype: Relative to the germline gene, one junction end is altered; a read error may explain this. The chain has TRBV5-5 and TRBJ2-2, with 9 bases matching TRBD1. The CDR3 is 17 amino acids. Germline V gene data show CDR1 as SGHKS and CDR2 as YYEKEE (reference sequence). The CDR3, as DNA: TGCGCCAGCAGCCAGCCCGGCGGGACAGGGTTGACCGGGGAGCTGTTTTTT. Its translation: CASSQPGGTGLTGELFF.

This chain connects TRBV4-1 to TRBJ1-2; D gene uncertain. Germline V gene data show CDR1 as MGHRA and CDR2 as YSYEKL. V dropped 2 bases and J dropped 4 bases, with 14 bases sitting between them. The CDR3 totals 15 residues. Here the CDR3 reads CASSQSGSAFYGYTF. The CDR3 DNA reads TGCGCCAGCAGCCAATCCGGGTCGGCCTTCTATGGCTACACCTTC.

This clonotype was counted only a few times. A much larger clone differs by one base, so this may be a read error. The final CDR3 position lacks the conserved phenylalanine or tryptophan, pointing to a likely read error. V usage is TRBV25-1 and J usage is TRBJ1-5; D is perhaps TRBD1 (6 bases). The CDR3 contains 12 residues. Germline CDR1 is MGHDK and CDR2 is SYGVNS. The V end was cut by 6 bases, the J end by 4 bases, with 7 bases between. The chain's CDR3 is CASRRGNQPQHL. CDR3 nucleotide sequence: TGTGCCAGCAGAAGGGGGAATCAGCCCCAGCATCTT.

This clonotype has just a few counts. The chain couples TRBV9 to TRBJ2-2; 7 bases are a match to TRBD2. CDR1 is SGDLS and CDR2 is YYNGEE in the germline V gene. Germline trimming cut 4 bases from V and 2 bases from J; bases unmatched to any gene: 8. CDR3 length: 16 residues. The CDR3 DNA sequence: TGTGCCAGCAGCCCCCCGGGACTACCAAACACCGGGGAGCTGTTTTTT. It yields the protein CASSPPGLPNTGELFF. Combining the CDR3 with reference TRBV9 and TRBJ2-2 gives the whole variable domain DSGVTQTPKHLITATGQRVTLRCSPRSGDLSVYWYQQSLDQGLQFLIQYYNGEERAKGNILERFSAQQFPDLHSELNLSSLELGDSALYFCASSPPGLPNTGELFFGEGSRLTVL.

This clonotype occurred many times. This rearrangement joins TRBV14 to TRBJ2-7; D assignment may be TRBD1 or TRBD2 (5 bases each). This CDR3 contains 15 residues. V gave up 0 bases and J gave up 0 bases, with 9 bases separating them. Germline values: CDR1 SGHDN, CDR2 FVKESK. CDR3 sequence: CASSQEWGSSYEQYF. For the CDR3, the DNA is TGTGCCAGCAGCCAAGAGTGGGGGAGCTCCTACGAGCAGTACTTC. Full variable domain (missing parts from reference TRBV14 and TRBJ2-7): EAGVTQFPSHSVIEKGQTVTLRCDPISGHDNLYWYRRVMGKEIKFLLHFVKESKQDESGMPNNRFLAERTGGTYSTLKVQPAELEDSGVYFCASSQEWGSSYEQYFGPGTRLTVT.

This clonotype was picked up many times. The genes are TRBV7-3 and TRBJ2-5, with 9 bases that match TRBD1. This CDR3 region has 15 residues. Germline V gives CDR1 SGHTA, CDR2 FQGTGA. The trim removed 0 bases at V and 2 bases at J, leaving 1 base unmatched. CDR3 region: CASSLTGQGQETQYF. CDR3 sequence (DNA): TGTGCCAGCAGCTTAACGGGACAGGGACAAGAGACCCAGTACTTC.

As to this clonotype: This may be a read error: a much more frequent sequence differs by one nucleotide. The chain recombines TRBV2 with TRBJ2-7; possibly TRBD1 or TRBD2 for D (5 bases each). The CDR3 extends over 15 amino acids. The V gene's germline CDR1 is SNHLY and CDR2 FYNNEI. CDR3 amino acids: CAISLGQGAGYEQYF. In nucleotides, the CDR3 is TGTGCCATCAGTTTAGGGCAGGGCGCGGGCTACGAGCAGTACTTC.

This clonotype was recorded many times. The genes are TRBV5-1 and TRBJ1-4; D not certain. V dropped 0 bases and J dropped 1 base, with 4 bases sitting between them. The CDR3 is 14 amino acids. Looked up from germline, CDR1 is SGHRS and CDR2 is YFSETQ. The CDR3 DNA follows: TGCGCCAGCAGCTTGGATCTAACTAATGAAAAACTGTTTTTT. Residues: CASSLDLTNEKLFF.

The chain joins TRBV5-1 to TRBJ2-2, with D perhaps matching TRBD1 or TRBD2 (6 bases each). Looked up from germline, CDR1 is SGHRS and CDR2 is YFSETQ. This CDR3 region has 15 residues. Between the trimmed V and J ends, which lost 0 bases and 5 bases, there was a span of 11 bases. DNA of the CDR3: TGCGCCAGCAGCTTGGCGGGGGCGCGTACCGGGGAGCTGTTTTTT. This encodes CASSLAGARTGELFF.

The chain joins TRBV10-1 to TRBJ1-2, with 9 nucleotides matching TRBD1. After removal of 5 bases from V and 4 bases from J, the junction contained 14 bases not matched to a gene. The CDR3 totals 17 residues. Germline loops: CDR1 WNHNN, CDR2 SYGVQD (reference sequence). CDR3 in DNA: TGCGCCAGCAGTTTTTTCAGTCCACAGGGGGCAATCTATGGCTACACCTTC. The encoded protein is CASSFFSPQGAIYGYTF.

This clonotype was recorded at least ten times. The genes are TRBV7-9 and TRBJ2-7; D gene ambiguous. CDR1 and CDR2 from the germline V gene are SEHNR and FQNEAQ (reference sequence). This CDR3 contains 13 residues. V was pared by 7 bases and J by 3 bases, with 13 bases between. The CDR3 sequence is CASTPRAGYEQYF. The CDR3, as DNA: TGTGCCAGCACCCCTCGAGCAGGCTACGAGCAGTACTTC.

Notes on this clonotype: With a much larger clone just one base away, this may be a read error. Here the CDR3 DNA reads TGTGCCAGCAGCTCTAGCGGGAGAGGGACCCAGTACTTC. Its protein is CASSSSGRGTQYF. The chain employs TRBV7-9 and TRBJ2-5, with 10 bases matching TRBD2. Trimming at V came to 4 bases and at J to 7 bases, leaving 3 bases not matched to a gene. CDR1 SEHNR and CDR2 FQNEAQ come from the germline V gene (reference sequence). This CDR3 contains 13 residues.